This T cell receptor beta chain was obtained from a study of T cell clonality in common variable immunodeficiency (dated by TCRdb to between 2015 and 2016). For sequencing input, CVID and control samples contributed equivalent amounts of genomic DNA. For every sample, a 60 bp segment covering the rearranged TCRbeta CDR3 region was amplified and then sequenced. The immunoSEQ assay, a bias-corrected multiplex PCR combined with high-throughput sequencing, was used for TCRbeta amplification. On the study's bioinformatics: Every unique nucleotide sequence counted as a clone and was annotated with V, D and J genes, copy number and frequency. Sequences were labeled productive if in frame, and non-productive if out of frame or containing stop codons. As previously described, clonality was computed from Shannon's entropy. Mean CDR3 Kyte-Doolittle hydropathy was derived from the predicted amino acid sequences of productive clones. The R hclust function was used to hierarchically cluster scaled V gene usage with Manhattan distance and complete linkage. Sharing of clones by CDR3 amino acid sequence was evaluated through resampling of 12 repertoires per group over 100 rounds. The repertoires were screened for over 60 published EBV-specific TCRbeta sequences and around 250 published CMV-specific TCRbeta sequences. Analysis left out a couple of CVID samples that produced under 10,000 sequences, so 35 to 50 CVID repertoires remained. Entries here come from immuneACCESS through TCRdb and include only in-frame sequences with V and J called. Some clones fail to appear in such tables; in the studies checked, an unresolved V gene covers under half of the shortfall, and the cause of the remainder is unknown. That table is the source of V, J and clone size, and D and trimming were worked out from the DNA. The table puts tens of thousands of clones in this sample, none counted just once. The top ten clones comprise roughly 1.9% of the sample.

Most of the CVID patients and most of the healthy controls were of Caucasian heritage. Heparinized peripheral whole blood samples of roughly 5 to 8 ml were obtained from each donor. Genomic DNA from adults with common variable immune deficiency (CVID) and from healthy adult controls was the source for sequencing TCRbeta CDR3 repertoires. There were 22 healthy adult volunteers in the control group (12 female and 10 or so male), ranging in age from about 23 to 66 years, with a mean age of approximately 34. Diluted blood was density-centrifuged over Hypaque 1077 or Ficoll-Paque to isolate peripheral blood mononuclear cells. Genomic DNA was obtained from unsorted mononuclear cells through either Qiagen column purification or a centrifugation-based method. The germline V gene supplies CDR1 SGHVS and CDR2 FQNEAQ. Trimming removed 5 bases from V and 4 bases from J, leaving 9 bases between the germline ends. The CDR3 contains 13 residues, cysteine and phenylalanine counted. The DNA covers only part of the CDR3, 30 bases in frame from base 1.

Study-level results and caveats: It was noted by the authors that sequencing of the repertoires of T cell subpopulations would be needed to clarify the cause of the increased clonality in CVID. Healthy controls shared more TCRbeta clones with each other than CVID subjects shared among themselves (p < 0.0001). TCRbeta clonality was higher in CVID subjects than in healthy controls (t-test p = 0.018), and the increase was most characteristic of about a third of subjects. Correlations between repertoire features and clinical complications were limited by patient heterogeneity within the CVID cohort. CVID TCRbeta sequences were reported to have fewer deletions and N-nucleotide insertions and to lack highly modified clones with 13 or more V deletions. Even though DNA input was equal, the average per sample came to about 81,820 unique sequences for controls compared with roughly 30,000 for CVID samples.

This clone was observed many times. The target of this receptor is not known. From the germline J gene comes the end of the CDR3, since the read stops 3 residues before it. The clonotype was recovered from a person between 18 and 75 years old in good health. Specimen: peripheral blood mononuclear cells. The sequence is built from TRBV7-8 and TRBJ1-3; 5 matching bases give a weak D call of TRBD1. The CDR3 region has the sequence CASSVYRGNTIYF. The part of the CDR3 DNA that was read is TGTGCCAGCAGCGTTTACAGGGGAAACACC.